This T cell receptor (beta chain) was identified in a study of neurological immune-mediated disorders (dated by TCRdb to the late 2010s). Study-level background: Of the 35 or so multiple sclerosis patients, around 30 had relapsing-remitting MS and 3 had secondary progressive MS. Peripheral blood TCR-beta repertoires from patients with HTLV-I-associated myelopathy (HAM/TSP), patients with multiple sclerosis, and healthy controls were compared in the study using UMI-based sequencing. The 85 to 110 TCR-beta libraries included longitudinal samples, technical triplicates and paired sorted CD4+ and CD8+ T-cell subsets alongside PBMC samples. The cohort included approximately 68 subjects: roughly 14 with HAM/TSP, some 34 with multiple sclerosis, and 20 healthy controls. What the research found in general, with its limitations: Phylogenetic analysis grouped repertoires from 18 of 34 MS patients into a cluster of related CDR3 sequences, suggesting a possible repertoire-level signature. Expanded clones from different subjects shared no identical CDR3 amino acid sequences, which suggests that TCR-beta repertoires were private in all groups. TCR clonal expansion was highest in HAM/TSP patients and lowest in MS patients, with MS patients falling below even healthy controls. The MS cluster was not associated with any clinical or MRI features, and the authors stated that larger cohorts are needed.

For unsorted PBMC libraries, 2 million PBMCs were used after storage in RNAlater at -80 degrees C until RNA extraction. The multiple sclerosis patients were enrolled in a US clinical protocol that used magnetic resonance imaging to evaluate disease progression. Peripheral blood underwent Ficoll-Hypaque density gradient centrifugation to isolate PBMCs, which were then cryopreserved in liquid nitrogen. cDNA was synthesized by template-switch 5'RACE using a primer carrying a 10-nucleotide random unique molecular identifier by which each TCR transcript was tagged. Every sequencing run covered 15-18 subjects and yielded more than 180 million TCR-beta sequences. Total RNA was extracted with the RNeasy kit. TCR-beta VDJ regions were amplified with primers for the TCR constant region and the 5'RACE anchor, using the KAPA Real-time Library Amplification kit. Sample indexes and Illumina adaptors were added in a first PCR, after which library yield was increased in a second PCR. After Ampure bead purification, the roughly 650 bp TCR product was size-selected on a 2% E-gel SizeSelection system. Before pooling, library quality was assessed on a Bioanalyzer, concentration was determined with Qubit, and library quantification was performed with the Kapa Library Quantification kit. An Illumina HiSeq 2500 sequenced the libraries paired-end 2 x 150 bp. To increase sequence diversity, roughly 24-30% phiX was spiked into each library pool. In the paper's pipeline: The UMI-based MiGEC pipeline processed quality-filtered reads and removed over 80% of raw TCR sequences during error correction. VDJ genes were aligned to IMGT germline references, and each clonotype was defined by a unique CDR3 amino acid sequence together with V-J genes. VDJtools evaluated clonal expansion, Shannon diversity and CDR3 relatedness (CalcPairwiseDistances, ClusterSamples); CLCbio workbench built phylogenetic trees. Expanded clones were defined as having at least 8 unique UMIs, based on coefficient-of-variation modelling across technical triplicates. Clones were called with MiXCR by TCRdb after fastp trimmed the public reads at Q25, and only in-frame beta chains were retained. Rows merge per CDR3 protein into single entries with the most common DNA and genes. V and J calls and clone size were set by TCRdb, not the authors. The table for this sample lists some 57,000 distinct CDR3 sequences; roughly 3.5% of them were counted only once. Of the sample, 7.1% is held by the ten largest clones.

Reading from cysteine to phenylalanine, the CDR3 counts 17 amino acids. Only the CDR3 part of the read is kept: 51 bases, read in frame from the first base. The germline V gene sets CDR1 to SGHDT and CDR2 to YYEEEE. Germline trimming amounts to 4 bases on V and 0 bases on J, with 7 as the count of junction bases outside the gene matches. This clonotype was seen at least ten times. The antigen it recognizes is unknown. No base quality values were provided; no much bigger clone lies one nucleotide off. This receptor was obtained from a woman between 55 and 75 years old with multiple sclerosis. The V and J genes are TRBV5-6 and TRBJ2-7; 13 junctional bases match TRBD2. Specimen: PBMCs. The DNA sequence reads TGTGCCAGCAGCCAGATGGGACTAGCGGGGAGCTCCTACGAGCAGTACTTC. The resulting protein is CASSQMGLAGSSYEQYF. Here the CDR3 is joined to the reference TRBV5-6 and TRBJ2-7 genes, and the full variable domain is: DAGVTQSPTHLIKTRGQQVTLRCSPKSGHDTVSWYQQALGQGPQFIFQYYEEEERQRGNFPDRFSGHQFPNYSSELNVNALLLGDSALYLCASSQMGLAGSSYEQYFGPGTRLTVT.